Only a few counts were recorded for the clone carrying this T cell receptor (beta chain). The antigen remains unidentified. TCRdb recomputed calls from the reads with MiXCR, one row per CDR3 protein. The sample includes fewer than 1,000,000 distinct CDR3 sequences, less than 40% seen only once; the top ten take about 14%. With V trimmed by 6 bases and J by 4 bases, 6 bases remained unmatched. Germline values: CDR1 SNHLY, CDR2 FYNNEI. The length of the CDR3 is 15 residues. This entry is derived from a study of T cell repertoires in cytomegalovirus infection. Study-level background: Well-studied HLA-B-restricted epitopes and recently identified HLA-C-restricted epitopes of CMV were both used in the study. Public TCR beta signatures provided an indication of both CMV infection and a matching HLA type.

Whole-study findings and limits: Individuals carrying CMV plus the relevant HLA were identified by cumulative frequency of public TCR beta families. Ex vivo responses were dominated by HLA-C-restricted CMV-specific TCR beta clonotypes.

The rearrangement uses TRBV2 and TRBJ2-1; 10 positions match TRBD1. The starting material was cultured CD8+ T cells from PBMCs, obtained from culture after CMV antigen stimulation. This sequence was found in a human donor in good health (CMV status not recorded). Some clones in this sample may be carry-over from other donors' samples. The CDR3 region is CASSPGQGEYNEQFF. CDR3 bases: TGTGCCAGCAGCCCCGGACAGGGGGAATACAATGAGCAGTTCTTC.